The clone carrying this T cell receptor beta chain has only one observation. This sample is part of a study of blood T cell repertoires in COVID-19. Study information: The origin of the acute and convalescent COVID-19 samples was the United States, Italy and Spain. Sources were T cells, B-cell-depleted T cells, or PBMCs; the material itself was cDNA or gDNA.

Original handling: Nucleated cell counts were estimated from reference gene primer amplification. Generated by immunoSEQ multiplex PCR, the TCRdb table keeps only in-frame clones and is missing some. D and trimming come from the DNA, and the V and J calls and clone size come from that table. The data show around 150,000 clones, approximately 81% seen once. Germline CDR1 reads SGHDT; CDR2 reads YYEEEE. Trimming pared 4 bases from V and 2 bases from J, leaving 8 bases between. This CDR3 region has 13 residues. This sequence was found in a human donor with acute or convalescent COVID-19. The donor label of this sample is uncertain. V gene TRBV5-6 combines with J gene TRBJ2-3; no clear D. The sequenced material came from peripheral blood. CDR3 in amino acids: CASSVGATDTQYF. DNA for the CDR3: TGTGCCAGCAGCGTCGGTGCCACAGATACGCAGTATTTT. Based on the CDR3 plus reference TRBV5-6 and TRBJ2-3, the full variable domain is DAGVTQSPTHLIKTRGQQVTLRCSPKSGHDTVSWYQQALGQGPQFIFQYYEEEERQRGNFPDRFSGHQFPNYSSELNVNALLLGDSALYLCASSVGATDTQYFGPGTRLTVL.